This T cell receptor beta chain was recovered during a study of T cell repertoires in cytomegalovirus infection. Turning to the study itself: Recently described HLA-C-restricted plus well-studied HLA-B-restricted CMV epitopes were used. Through public TCR beta signatures, both CMV infection and matching HLA type were indicated. Study findings and constraints: Cumulative public TCR beta family frequency identified carriers of CMV plus the relevant HLA. Clonotypes of TCR beta that were HLA-C-restricted and CMV-specific dominated the ex vivo response.

Using its own MiXCR run on the reads, TCRdb lists one record per CDR3 protein. The data contain around 900,000 distinct CDR3 sequences, around 32% of them singletons. Trimming removed 0 bases from V and 0 bases from J, with 12 bases in between. CDR1 and CDR2 (germline): KGHSH, LQKENI. The CDR3 is 16 residues long. Comment on this clonotype: No antigen is known for it.

Specimen: cultured CD8+ T cells from PBMCs, collected from culture after CMV antigen stimulation. The source is a human donor in good health (CMV status not recorded). Some clones in this sample may be carry-over from other donors' samples. The genes are TRBV18 and TRBJ2-7, with D perhaps TRBD2 (7 bases). The CDR3 protein is CASSPPERGGSYEQYF. Here the CDR3 DNA reads TGTGCCAGCTCACCACCGGAGAGGGGGGGCTCCTACGAGCAGTACTTC.